This T cell receptor (beta chain) stems from a study of blood T cell repertoires in COVID-19. Study as a whole: Samples taken during acute and convalescent COVID-19 were collected in the United States, Italy and Spain. T cells, B-cell-depleted T cells, or PBMCs provided the cDNA or gDNA that served as material.

Germline CDR1 LNHDA, CDR2 SQIVND (reference sequence). The CDR3 is 16 amino acids. V lost 4 bases, J lost 0 bases, and 7 bases stayed unmatched. Under the authors' procedure: Amplifying reference gene primers gave estimates of nucleated cell counts. Profiled with immunoSEQ multiplex PCR; TCRdb holds only in-frame clones, not every one. V and J calls and clone size are as listed in that table; D and trimming were resolved from the DNA. The sample lists 200,000 to 300,000 clones; approximately 78% were seen once. The TCR sequence derives from a woman aged 55-70 years with active or convalescent COVID-19. The sample taken for sequencing was peripheral blood. The chain combines TRBV19 with TRBJ2-3, with TRBD2 matching 7 bases. The CDR3 sequence is CASSTQGLPSTDTQYF. The CDR3 nucleotides are TGTGCCAGTAGTACCCAGGGACTACCAAGCACAGATACGCAGTATTTT.